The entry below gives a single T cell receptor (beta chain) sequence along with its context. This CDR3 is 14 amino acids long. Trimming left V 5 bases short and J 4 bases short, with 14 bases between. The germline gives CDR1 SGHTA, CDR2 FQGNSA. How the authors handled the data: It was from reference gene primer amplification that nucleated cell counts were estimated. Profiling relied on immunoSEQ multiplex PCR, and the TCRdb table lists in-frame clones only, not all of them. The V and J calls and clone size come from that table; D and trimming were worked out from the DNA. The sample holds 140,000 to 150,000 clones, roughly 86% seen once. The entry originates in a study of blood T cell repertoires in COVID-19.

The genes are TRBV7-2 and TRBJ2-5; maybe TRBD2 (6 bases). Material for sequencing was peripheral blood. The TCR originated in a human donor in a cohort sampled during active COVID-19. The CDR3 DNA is TGTGCCAGCAGCACCCTGGGACTCCTAGAGACCCAGTACTTC. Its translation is CASSTLGLLETQYF.